One sample yielded the 13 T cell receptor beta chains listed below, sequenced in a study of shared clonotypes between healthy human individuals. Some clones are missing from TCRdb's copy, which holds only in-frame ones; the method was immunoSEQ multiplex PCR. This table holds about 470,000 clones, around 79% found once. The sequencing sample was made of PBMCs. Source of these receptors: a middle-aged woman in good health. Some clones in this sample may be carry-over from other donors' samples.

V usage is TRBV6-6 and J usage is TRBJ2-2; D is undetermined. The CDR3 has 13 residues. V lost 7 bases, J lost 1 base, and 7 bases lay in between. Per the germline V gene, CDR1 is MNHNY and CDR2 is SVGAGI (reference sequence). Written as DNA, the CDR3 is TGTGCCAGCAACGGGCAGAACACCGGGGAGCTGTTTTTT. It translates to CASNGQNTGELFF.

The chain uses TRBV5-1 and TRBJ2-3, with D perhaps assigned TRBD1 or TRBD2 (5 bases each). Germline V CDR1 and CDR2: SGHRS, YFSETQ. The CDR3 loop spans 16 amino acids. Trimming took off 5 bases at V and 4 bases at J, with 20 bases between the two ends. CDR3 DNA: TGCGCCAGCAGTCTCAGTCCCCGGGGCGGCGCAGATACGCAGTATTTT. Translating gives CASSLSPRGGADTQYF.

This clone was seen a few times. The chain joins TRBV28 to TRBJ2-2, with unresolved D. Trimming cost V 2 bases and J 0 bases, with 4 bases left between them. The CDR3 is 14 residues long. Germline V CDR1 and CDR2: MDHEN, SYDVKM. The CDR3, as DNA: TGTGCCAGCAGTTTAGTTGCGAACACCGGGGAGCTGTTTTTT. It yields the protein CASSLVANTGELFF.

This chain uses TRBV11-2 with TRBJ2-3; D remains ambiguous. The germline CDR1 and CDR2 sequences are SGHAT and FQNNGV. This CDR3 comprises 12 residues. The germline V and J ends were trimmed by 7 bases and 2 bases, with 7 bases remaining between them. The CDR3 is CASKDSTDTQYF. The CDR3 DNA follows: TGTGCCAGCAAGGATTCCACAGATACGCAGTATTTT.

The CDR3 protein is CASSPPGLAGSTDTQYF. In nucleotides, the CDR3 is TGTGCCAGCAGCCCCCCCGGACTAGCGGGCTCCACAGATACGCAGTATTTT. This chain connects TRBV28 to TRBJ2-3, with 11 bases aligning to TRBD2. The CDR3 extends over 17 amino acids. The V and J ends lost 6 bases and 2 bases, in that order; junction bases with no gene match: 10. Germline lookup yields CDR1 MDHEN and CDR2 SYDVKM.

This clone was seen a single time. The sample contains more than one DNA sequence encoding this CDR3. The chain couples TRBV9 to TRBJ2-3, with no clear D. The CDR3 is 14 amino acids. The V and J ends lost 0 bases and 0 bases respectively, with 5 bases between them. Looked up from germline, CDR1 is SGDLS and CDR2 is YYNGEE. The CDR3 is CASSVGTSTDTQYF. CDR3 nucleotide sequence: TGTGCCAGCAGCGTAGGAACTAGCACAGATACGCAGTATTTT.

With regard to this clone: A far larger clone is a single base away, which makes a read error likely. The chain is built from TRBV27 and TRBJ2-7; D remains ambiguous. V lost 4 bases and J 3 bases, leaving 4 bases between the germline ends. Per germline, CDR1 MNHEY and CDR2 SMNVEV (reference sequence). The CDR3 length is 11 residues. DNA for the CDR3: TGTGCCAGCAGTTCCCTCTACGAGCAGTACTTC. Its translation is CASSSLYEQYF.

The chain links TRBV6-5 to TRBJ2-5, with 10 bases aligning to TRBD1. The V segment lost 5 bases and the J segment 4 bases; nucleotides outside the gene matches: 4. The CDR3 is made up of 14 amino acids. From germline, CDR1 is MNHEY and CDR2 SVGAGI. Here the CDR3 reads CASSQGTGAETQYF. In DNA, the CDR3 is TGTGCCAGCAGTCAAGGGACAGGGGCAGAGACCCAGTACTTC.

The chain links TRBV29-1 to TRBJ2-1; maybe TRBD1 (6 bases). The length of the CDR3 is 15 residues. Germline V gives CDR1 SQVTM, CDR2 ANQGSEA. V gave up 4 bases and J gave up 3 bases, with 16 bases separating them. Written as DNA, the CDR3 is TGCAGCGTTGCCTCTGGGGGCGCCGTCTACAATGAGCAGTTCTTC. Encoded protein: CSVASGGAVYNEQFF.

This clone was observed a single time. The chain has TRBV4-1 and TRBJ1-2, with D uncertain. The length of the CDR3 is 16 residues. V was clipped by 1 base and J by 3 bases, with 15 bases between them. Germline assignment: CDR1 MGHRA and CDR2 YSYEKL. CDR3 DNA: TGCGCCAGCAGCCAAGCAATCGTGTCGTGGGACTATGGCTACACCTTC. Encoded protein: CASSQAIVSWDYGYTF.

This chain links TRBV28 with TRBJ2-4; unclear D gene. The CDR3 is 14 residues long. V lost 3 bases and J lost 2, with 8 bases in between. The germline V gene has CDR1 MDHEN and CDR2 SYDVKM. The CDR3 bases are TGTGCCAGCAGTTTTCCGGAGACCAAAAACATTCAGTACTTC. Translated, it gives CASSFPETKNIQYF. Full variable domain (remainder filled in from reference TRBV28 and TRBJ2-4): DVKVTQSSRYLVKRTGEKVFLECVQDMDHENMFWYRQDPGLGLRLIYFSYDVKMKEKGDIPEGYSVSREKKERFSLILESASTNQTSMYLCASSFPETKNIQYFGAGTRLSVL.

This sequence joins TRBV5-1 and TRBJ2-7; 8 bases fit TRBD1. The trim removed 7 bases at V and 4 bases at J, leaving 13 bases unmatched. The CDR3 runs to 15 residues. Germline V gene lookup returns CDR1 SGHRS and CDR2 YFSETQ. CDR3 nucleotide sequence: TGCGCCAGCTCCCTGAGCACGACAGGGGTTTACGAGCAGTACTTC. It encodes CASSLSTTGVYEQYF.

This chain connects TRBV7-2 to TRBJ2-7, with 10 bases lining up with TRBD2. CDR1 is SGHTA, CDR2 FQGNSA, per germline. The length of the CDR3 is 15 residues. J gave up 4 bases and V 2 bases, and 5 bases lay outside the gene matches. This CDR3 reads CASSLQLAGPYEQYF. Here the CDR3 DNA reads TGTGCCAGCAGCTTACAACTAGCGGGGCCATACGAGCAGTACTTC. Full variable domain (missing parts from reference TRBV7-2 and TRBJ2-7): GAGVSQSPSNKVTEKGKDVELRCDPISGHTALYWYRQSLGQGLEFLIYFQGNSAPDKSGLPSDRFSAERTGGSVSTLTIQRTQQEDSAVYLCASSLQLAGPYEQYFGPGTRLTVT.